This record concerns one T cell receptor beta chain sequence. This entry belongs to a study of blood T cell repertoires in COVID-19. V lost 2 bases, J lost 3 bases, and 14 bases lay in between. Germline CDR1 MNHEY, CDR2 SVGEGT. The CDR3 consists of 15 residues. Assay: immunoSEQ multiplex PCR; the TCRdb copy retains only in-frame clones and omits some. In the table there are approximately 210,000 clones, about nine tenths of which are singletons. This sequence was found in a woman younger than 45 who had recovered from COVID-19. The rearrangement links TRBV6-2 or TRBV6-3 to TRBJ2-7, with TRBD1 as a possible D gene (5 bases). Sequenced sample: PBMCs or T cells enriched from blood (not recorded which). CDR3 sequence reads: CASSYLRTPHYEQYF. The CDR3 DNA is TGTGCCAGCAGTTACCTTCGGACACCCCACTACGAGCAGTACTTC.